This T cell receptor beta chain was identified during a study of T-cell reconstitution after alpha-beta-depleted transplantation in children (TCRdb year 2016). A note on the overall study: Using TCR repertoire profiling, the study followed T-cell immune reconstitution in a quantitative way in children after TCRalphabeta/CD19-depleted allogeneic hematopoietic cell transplantation.

The method behind the library was PCR. Sequenced using an Illumina HiSeq 2500. To normalize quantification of the TCRbeta repertoire, the TCR libraries were built with molecular barcoding that relied on unique molecular identifiers. TCRdb took the public reads, trimmed them with fastp at Q25, ran MiXCR for clone calling and kept in-frame beta chains. Merged by CDR3 protein, the rows form single entries marked with the most common genes and DNA. In this sample the table shows about 420,000 distinct CDR3 sequences, roughly a tenth of which occur a single time. About 5% of the sample is taken by the ten largest. The table lists this clonotype with many counts. Its cognate antigen has yet to be identified. No base-level quality is on record; no much larger clone is a single base apart. From the germline V gene (reference sequence), CDR1 is MNHEY and CDR2 is SMNVEV. V lost 6 bases and J lost 3 bases, and the count of bases not matched to a germline gene is 4. The CDR3 starts with the cysteine, ends with the phenylalanine, and has 14 residues. This entry keeps only the CDR3 DNA: 42 bases, framed from base 1.

Sequencing used PBMCs from the stem cell graft donor, obtained from the stem cell graft. The receptor was derived from a human donor who donated a stem cell graft to a child with acute myeloid leukemia. The chain employs TRBV27 and TRBJ2-1; 8 nucleotides in the junction match TRBD1. The CDR3 reads CASREGTGYNEQFF. The DNA sequence reads TGTGCCAGCAGAGAAGGGACAGGCTACAATGAGCAGTTCTTC.